The rows below give T cell receptor beta chains drawn from one sample of a study of CD8 T cells in ankylosing spondylitis. From the 5' RACE reads, TCRdb called clonotypes with MiXCR, one entry per CDR3 protein. The data show 200,000 to 250,000 distinct CDR3 sequences, around 6.6% seen once. Sequenced: blood, either unsorted or a sorted T cell fraction (not recorded which). The receptors stem from a male donor with ankylosing spondylitis. CDR3s include the opening cysteine and the closing phenylalanine or tryptophan.

V gene,CDR3 protein
TRBV27,CASSPYDQETQYF
TRBV7-2,CASSSRLAGADNEQFF
TRBV29-1,CSVEDQRNPIQETQYF
TRBV30,CAWSVGRGNYGYTF
TRBV9,CASSVSDRGLYEQYF
TRBV7-9,CASSSSRQGYEQYF
TRBV21-1,CASSKAALTGELFF
TRBV15,CATSSRRGTAGTQYF
TRBV29-1,CSSKGGGRPYNEQFF
TRBV25-1,CASSGDSQETQYF
TRBV5-5,CASSFPGGTEAFF
TRBV9,CASSLHGREGQPQHF
TRBV27,CASSLRLAGVSSYNEQFF
TRBV28,CASSLTGGDEQYF
TRBV21-1,CASNRTLTGELFF
TRBV6-4,CASSDGTSGANEQFF
TRBV7-8,CASSSLSATNEKLFF
TRBV14,CASSHTTNTEAFF
TRBV4-1,CASSLAGGPADTQYF
TRBV6-5,CASSYSRGSEAFF
TRBV28,CASTKTGGDSYTF
TRBV6-2/TRBV6-3,CASTLSTLLSTDTQYF
TRBV29-1,CSVGPRDPGQFF
TRBV19,CASSTRQADTEAFF
TRBV10-3,CAISERAGQGSYGYTF
TRBV28,CASRLTQGNTGELFF
TRBV20-1,CSARVLGLAGDEDTQYF
TRBV5-6,CASSSWTGQSLGYNEQFF
TRBV11-1,CASSFSRGGAKDGTGELFF
TRBV7-9,CASSLPGGNTEAFF
TRBV29-1,CSGQELNTEAFF
TRBV24-1,CATSSGTSGRSGTGELFF
TRBV7-6,CASSLVTVSGRRYNEQFF
TRBV7-9,CASSFGTARGELFF
TRBV6-2/TRBV6-3,CASSPEGKQYF
TRBV29-1,CSALDGDEKLFF
TRBV9,CASSVGEGITYEQYF
TRBV20-1,CSAPSWTSGSNEQFF
TRBV6-1,CASLSGGGDPHRNTEAFF
TRBV7-8,CASSSQDGKQHNEQFF
TRBV5-6,CASSRGYGIYGYTF
TRBV6-1,CASRGPLSPRTGELFF
TRBV12-3/TRBV12-4,CASSLAREQFF